This T cell receptor (beta chain) emerged from a study of cytomegalovirus exposure and HLA in healthy donors. Study-wide results and caveats: Excluded: some indistinguishable V segments such as TRBV6-2 and TRBV6-3. There was a cluster of highly shared sequence variants that was likely a sequencing artifact. A later analysis linked a missense DCLRE1C variant to TCR beta V- and J-gene trimming.

About this clone itself: Its antigen is unknown.

These donors, healthy bone marrow donors, were studied. Germline loops: CDR1 MNHEY, CDR2 SMNVEV (reference sequence). The CDR3 sequence is 14 residues long. V was clipped by 6 bases and J by 5 bases; unmatched bases: 8. The PCR made use of 60 Vbeta and 13 Jbeta primers. Some clones are missing from TCRdb's copy, which holds only in-frame ones; the method was immunoSEQ multiplex PCR. This table has about 160,000 clones, roughly 80% appearing once. Sequences were obtained from PBMCs. The TCR originated in a man aged 25 to 45 in good health and CMV-seropositive. V usage is TRBV27 and J usage is TRBJ2-5, with TRBD2 matching over 8 bases. The CDR3 DNA reads as TGTGCCAGCAGCTTCCGGGGGGGCCCCGAGACCCAGTACTTC. Protein sequence: CASSFRGGPETQYF.